These T cell receptor beta chains were read from a single sample in a study of OX40 agonist ivuxolimab in advanced cancers. Sequencing was performed with immunoSEQ multiplex PCR; in TCRdb, only in-frame clones are kept and a portion is missing. Seen here are about 99,000 clones, approximately 95% observed once, and the top ten hold just over 2%. The sequencing used CD4+ or CD8+ T cells sorted from blood, collected in a trial of the OX40 agonist ivuxolimab. The source is an adult with an advanced solid tumor such as melanoma, head and neck, liver or kidney cancer. Each CDR3 is given with its conserved first and last residue. D genes are given only for firm matches. The listing skips clone size in some rows; elsewhere it reads once, few, many or a size class.

V: TRBV2
J: TRBJ1-2
size: NA
D: NA
CDR3: CASSEGLNGRSYGYTF
DNA: TGTGCCAGCAGTGAGGGTTTGAACGGGAGATCCTATGGCTACACCTTC

V: TRBV2
J: TRBJ2-5
size: NA
D: NA
CDR3: CASSELETQYF
DNA: TGTGCCAGCAGTGAGTTGGAGACCCAGTACTTC

V: TRBV7-9
J: TRBJ2-7
size: NA
D: NA
CDR3: CASSLGLSPYEQYF
DNA: TGTGCCAGCAGCTTAGGACTATCTCCCTACGAGCAGTACTTC

V: TRBV27
J: TRBJ2-1
size: NA
D: NA
CDR3: CASQTGYNEQFF
DNA: TGTGCCAGCCAAACAGGGTACAATGAGCAGTTCTTC

V: TRBV4-3
J: TRBJ2-7
size: NA
D: NA
CDR3: CASSQAPGPAYEQYF
DNA: TGCGCCAGCAGCCAAGCCCCGGGACCGGCCTACGAGCAGTACTTC

V: TRBV2
J: TRBJ2-1
size: NA
D: NA
CDR3: CASSAFGGNEQFF
DNA: TGTGCCAGCAGCGCCTTTGGGGGGAATGAGCAGTTCTTC

V: TRBV27
J: TRBJ1-1
size: once
D: NA
CDR3: CASSLWGVSEAFF
DNA: TGTGCCAGCAGTTTATGGGGGGTTTCTGAAGCTTTCTTT

V: TRBV19
J: TRBJ2-1
size: NA
D: TRBD2
CDR3: CASNPTTSGRNEQFF
DNA: TGTGCCAGTAACCCAACGACTAGCGGGAGGAATGAGCAGTTCTTC

V: TRBV19
J: TRBJ1-2
size: NA
D: NA
CDR3: CASRPLSGGRDADYGYTF
DNA: TGTGCCAGTAGGCCCCTTTCCGGCGGGAGGGATGCTGACTATGGCTACACCTTC

V: TRBV25-1
J: TRBJ2-7
size: once
D: NA
CDR3: CASRGGGSYEQYF
DNA: TGTGCCAGCCGAGGGGGGGGCTCCTACGAGCAGTACTTC

V: TRBV28
J: TRBJ2-2
size: NA
D: NA
CDR3: CASSSGATGELFF
DNA: TGTGCCAGCAGTTCCGGGGCCACCGGGGAGCTGTTTTTT

V: TRBV9
J: TRBJ2-7
size: NA
D: NA
CDR3: CASSSLPSADYEQYF
DNA: TGTGCCAGCAGCTCCCTTCCTAGCGCTGACTACGAGCAGTACTTC

V: TRBV28
J: TRBJ2-5
size: NA
D: TRBD2
CDR3: CASSFAVGRGGAQYF
DNA: TGTGCCAGCAGTTTCGCGGTGGGGCGGGGGGGGGCCCAGTACTTC

V: TRBV4-2
J: TRBJ2-7
size: once
D: TRBD1
CDR3: CASSTHLRTGGSYEQYF
DNA: TGTGCCAGCAGCACCCACTTAAGGACAGGGGGCAGCTACGAGCAGTACTTC

V: TRBV18
J: TRBJ2-7
size: NA
D: NA
CDR3: CASSPTPGYEQYF
DNA: TGTGCCAGCTCACCGACCCCGGGCTACGAGCAGTACTTC

V: TRBV7-2
J: TRBJ2-5
size: NA
D: TRBD1
CDR3: CASSQTGGGQTQYF
DNA: TGTGCCAGCAGCCAGACAGGGGGCGGTCAGACCCAGTACTTC

V: TRBV19
J: TRBJ1-6
size: NA
D: NA
CDR3: CASSGTTTGSPLHF
DNA: TGTGCCAGTAGTGGTACTACGACGGGTTCACCCCTCCACTTT

V: TRBV19
J: TRBJ2-1
size: once
D: TRBD2
CDR3: CASSIGGLANEQFF
DNA: TGTGCCAGTAGTATTGGAGGACTAGCGAATGAGCAGTTCTTC

V: TRBV11-3
J: TRBJ2-7
size: NA
D: NA
CDR3: CASSKATGFNLEQYF
DNA: TGTGCCAGCAGTAAAGCTACAGGTTTCAACTTAGAGCAGTACTTC

V: TRBV5-6
J: TRBJ2-1
size: NA
D: TRBD2
CDR3: CASSSRGALGNEQFF
DNA: TGTGCCAGCAGCTCGCGGGGGGCGCTAGGCAATGAGCAGTTCTTC

V: TRBV25-1
J: TRBJ1-4
size: NA
D: NA
CDR3: CASQHRTAATNEKLFF
DNA: TGTGCCAGCCAGCACCGTACAGCCGCAACTAATGAAAAACTGTTTTTT

V: TRBV5-1
J: TRBJ1-1
size: NA
D: NA
CDR3: CASSLDAPGDTEAFF
DNA: TGCGCCAGCAGCTTGGACGCCCCAGGGGACACTGAAGCTTTCTTT

V: TRBV9
J: TRBJ1-2
size: NA
D: TRBD1
CDR3: CASSARDRTPPNYGYTF
DNA: TGTGCCAGCAGCGCACGGGACAGGACCCCCCCCAACTATGGCTACACCTTC

V: TRBV5-4
J: TRBJ1-1
size: NA
D: NA
CDR3: CASSLVEGRGTEAFF
DNA: TGTGCCAGCAGCTTGGTGGAGGGGCGGGGCACTGAAGCTTTCTTT

V: TRBV27
J: TRBJ2-7
size: NA
D: NA
CDR3: CASSLNSPLGEQYF
DNA: TGTGCCAGCAGTTTAAACAGTCCGCTGGGCGAGCAGTACTTC

V: TRBV28
J: TRBJ1-2
size: NA
D: TRBD1
CDR3: CASSSPRGTANYGYTF
DNA: TGTGCCAGCAGCTCGCCGCGGGGGACAGCTAACTATGGCTACACCTTC

V: TRBV14
J: TRBJ2-1
size: NA
D: TRBD2
CDR3: CASSQMTSGRPYEQFF
DNA: TGTGCCAGCAGCCAAATGACTAGCGGGAGGCCCTATGAGCAGTTCTTC

V: TRBV27
J: TRBJ1-4
size: NA
D: TRBD1
CDR3: CASSPDRGGEKLFF
DNA: TGTGCCAGCAGTCCTGACAGGGGAGGGGAAAAACTGTTTTTT

V: TRBV7-8
J: TRBJ1-1
size: NA
D: TRBD1
CDR3: CASSRDSLGTEAFF
DNA: TGTGCCAGCAGCCGGGACAGCCTAGGGACTGAAGCTTTCTTT

V: TRBV19
J: TRBJ2-2
size: NA
D: NA
CDR3: CASSGTGLAGVSRSNTGELFF
DNA: TGTGCCAGTAGTGGGACAGGGTTAGCGGGAGTCTCCCGATCGAACACCGGGGAGCTGTTTTTT

V: TRBV6-6
J: TRBJ2-2
size: NA
D: NA
CDR3: CASSYLGEVNTGELFF
DNA: TGTGCCAGCAGCTACTTGGGGGAAGTGAACACCGGGGAGCTGTTTTTT

V: TRBV5-3
J: TRBJ1-3
size: NA
D: NA
CDR3: CARSLNWTVSGNTIYF
DNA: TGTGCCAGAAGCCTCAACTGGACAGTCTCTGGAAACACCATATATTTT

V: TRBV6-5
J: TRBJ2-5
size: NA
D: TRBD1
CDR3: CASSPPTGGETQYF
DNA: TGTGCCAGCAGCCCACCGACAGGGGGGGAGACCCAGTACTTC

V: TRBV15
J: TRBJ2-1
size: NA
D: TRBD2
CDR3: CATSSMGSTSGRALGEQFF
DNA: TGTGCCACCAGCAGCATGGGGTCGACTAGCGGGAGGGCATTGGGTGAGCAGTTCTTC

V: TRBV7-9
J: TRBJ2-7
size: NA
D: TRBD1
CDR3: CASSLGQGVSDEQYF
DNA: TGTGCCAGCAGCCTCGGACAGGGGGTTTCGGACGAGCAGTACTTC

V: TRBV11-3
J: TRBJ2-3
size: NA
D: NA
CDR3: CASSPGTTDTQYF
DNA: TGTGCCAGCAGCCCCGGCACCACAGATACGCAGTATTTT

V: TRBV5-1
J: TRBJ2-1
size: NA
D: TRBD2
CDR3: CASSLSGNYNEQFF
DNA: TGCGCCAGCAGCTTAAGCGGGAACTACAATGAGCAGTTCTTC

V: TRBV27
J: TRBJ2-7
size: NA
D: NA
CDR3: CASSLGRSYEQYF
DNA: TGTGCCAGCAGTTTAGGCAGGTCCTACGAGCAGTACTTC

V: TRBV6-5
J: TRBJ1-1
size: NA
D: NA
CDR3: CASSQGTGGRTEAFF
DNA: TGTGCCAGCAGTCAGGGCACGGGAGGCCGCACTGAAGCTTTCTTT

V: TRBV7-3
J: TRBJ1-2
size: once
D: NA
CDR3: CASSPSGAQDYYGYTF
DNA: TGTGCCAGCAGCCCTAGCGGGGCACAGGACTACTATGGCTACACCTTC

V: TRBV23-1
J: TRBJ2-7
size: NA
D: NA
CDR3: CASRRGDRSPSLPYEQYF
DNA: TGCGCCAGCCGCCGGGGGGACAGGTCACCATCCCTGCCCTACGAGCAGTACTTC

V: TRBV9
J: TRBJ2-3
size: NA
D: NA
CDR3: CASSDTDTQYF
DNA: TGTGCCAGCAGCGACACAGATACGCAGTATTTT

V: TRBV7-3
J: TRBJ2-2
size: NA
D: NA
CDR3: CASSLKRGPAGELFF
DNA: TGTGCCAGCAGCCTTAAAAGAGGGCCGGCCGGGGAGCTGTTTTTT

V: TRBV27
J: TRBJ2-7
size: NA
D: TRBD2
CDR3: CASSLTSGALYEQYF
DNA: TGTGCCAGCAGTTTGACTAGCGGGGCCCTTTACGAGCAGTACTTC

V: TRBV27
J: TRBJ1-5
size: NA
D: TRBD1
CDR3: CASSLSPTGPQPQHF
DNA: TGTGCCAGCAGTTTATCCCCGACAGGGCCTCAGCCCCAGCATTTT

V: TRBV7-9
J: TRBJ2-7
size: NA
D: NA
CDR3: CASSPSVSGSYEQYF
DNA: TGTGCCAGCAGCCCCTCCGTGTCCGGCTCCTACGAGCAGTACTTC

V: TRBV5-4
J: TRBJ2-3
size: NA
D: TRBD2
CDR3: CASSWTSGEDTQYF
DNA: TGTGCCAGCAGCTGGACTAGCGGGGAAGATACGCAGTATTTT

V: TRBV7-3
J: TRBJ2-1
size: NA
D: TRBD1
CDR3: CASSSVDRGLSNEQFF
DNA: TGTGCCAGCAGCTCCGTGGACAGGGGGCTTTCCAATGAGCAGTTCTTC